What follows are 4 T cell receptor beta chains derived from one specimen sequenced in a study of T-cell reconstitution after alpha-beta-depleted transplantation in children. TCRbeta library preparation incorporated unique molecular identifiers. MiXCR was run by TCRdb on the PCR reads, yielding one entry per CDR3 protein. The sample has 700,000 to 950,000 distinct CDR3 sequences; around 15% are singletons. Sequences were derived from PBMCs, mostly from graft donor cells, sampled 360 days after TCRalphabeta/CD19-depleted stem cell transplant. The receptor set was obtained from a male patient aged 10 to 17 who had a stem cell transplant for acute lymphoblastic leukemia, so the T cells may come from the graft donor.

This rearrangement joins TRBV5-1 to TRBJ1-3; 8 bases line up with TRBD1. V lost 0 bases, J lost 0 bases, and 8 bases stayed unmatched. Germline lookup yields CDR1 SGHRS and CDR2 YFSETQ. This CDR3 is built from 18 residues. CDR3 in amino acids: CASSLAGQGASSGNTIYF. CDR3 sequence (DNA): TGCGCCAGCAGCTTGGCCGGTCAGGGGGCCTCCTCTGGAAACACCATATATTTT.

A few counts support this clonotype. This rearrangement joins TRBV12-3 or TRBV12-4 to TRBJ1-4; D is perhaps TRBD1 (5 bases). V lost 2 bases and J lost 5, with 18 bases in between. The CDR3 is made up of 17 amino acids. CDR3 sequence: CASSLTGNRIRNEKLFF. The CDR3 DNA is TGTGCCAGCAGTTTAACAGGAAATAGGATTAGGAATGAAAAACTGTTTTTT.

This clonotype was picked up a small number of times. The rearrangement uses TRBV7-3 and TRBJ2-2, with 12 nucleotides matching TRBD2. In germline, CDR1 is SGHTA, CDR2 FQGTGA. The CDR3 is 16 residues long. After removal of 4 bases from V and 7 bases from J, the junction contained 7 bases not matched to a gene. The CDR3 here is CASSYLAGGRDGELFF. The CDR3, as DNA: TGTGCCAGCAGCTACCTAGCGGGAGGGCGTGACGGGGAGCTGTTTTTT.

The chain couples TRBV5-1 to TRBJ1-4, with TRBD1 as a possible D gene (5 bases). Germline V gives CDR1 SGHRS, CDR2 YFSETQ. V gave up 0 bases and J gave up 0 bases, with 18 bases separating them. There are 19 residues in the CDR3. In nucleotides, the CDR3 is TGCGCCAGCAGCTTGGCCGGGGGTAACGCCCATGCAACTAATGAAAAACTGTTTTTT. It yields the protein CASSLAGGNAHATNEKLFF.